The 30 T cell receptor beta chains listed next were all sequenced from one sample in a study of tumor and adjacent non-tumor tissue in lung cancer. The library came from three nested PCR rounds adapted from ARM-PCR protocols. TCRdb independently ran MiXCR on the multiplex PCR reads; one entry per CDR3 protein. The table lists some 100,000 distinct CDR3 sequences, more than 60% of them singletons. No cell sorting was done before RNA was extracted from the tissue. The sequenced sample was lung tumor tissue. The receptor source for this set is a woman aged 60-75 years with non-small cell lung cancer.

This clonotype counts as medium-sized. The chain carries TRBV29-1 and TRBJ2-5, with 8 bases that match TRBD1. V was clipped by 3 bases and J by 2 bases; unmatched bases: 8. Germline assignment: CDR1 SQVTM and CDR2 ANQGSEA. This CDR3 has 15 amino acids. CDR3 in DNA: TGCAGCGTTGATTATGGGACAGGTCCTCAAGAGACCCAGTACTTC. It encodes CSVDYGTGPQETQYF.

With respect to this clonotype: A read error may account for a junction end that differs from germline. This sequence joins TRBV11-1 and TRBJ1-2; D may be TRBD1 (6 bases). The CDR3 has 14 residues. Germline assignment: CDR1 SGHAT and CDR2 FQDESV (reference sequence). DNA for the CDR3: TGTGTCAGCAGCTCACAGGGCCCGCTCTATGCCTACATCTTC. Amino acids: CVSSSQGPLYAYIF.

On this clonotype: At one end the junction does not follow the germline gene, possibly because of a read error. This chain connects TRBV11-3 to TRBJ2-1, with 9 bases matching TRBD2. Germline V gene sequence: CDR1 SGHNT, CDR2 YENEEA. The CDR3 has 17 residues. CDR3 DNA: TGTGCCAGCAGCTTAGAGTTGACTAGCGGAACCTACAATGAGCGGTTCTTC. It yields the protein CASSLELTSGTYNERFF.

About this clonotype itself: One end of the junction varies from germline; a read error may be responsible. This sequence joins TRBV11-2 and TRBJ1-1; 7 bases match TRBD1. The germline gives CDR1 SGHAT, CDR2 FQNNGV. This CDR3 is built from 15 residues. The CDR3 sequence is CTSNLTTGMRAEVFF. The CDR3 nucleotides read TGTACCAGCAACCTCACGACAGGGATGAGGGCTGAAGTTTTCTTT.

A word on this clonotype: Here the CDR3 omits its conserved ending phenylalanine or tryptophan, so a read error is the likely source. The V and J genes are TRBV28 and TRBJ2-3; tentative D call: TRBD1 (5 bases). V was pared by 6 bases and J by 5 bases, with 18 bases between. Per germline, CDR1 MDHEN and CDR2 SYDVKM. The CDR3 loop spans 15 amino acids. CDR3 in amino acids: CASRPSRKGLDTQYS. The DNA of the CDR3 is TGTGCCAGCAGGCCATCACGTAAGGGGCTAGATACGCAGTATTCT.

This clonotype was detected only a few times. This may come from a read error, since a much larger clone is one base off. CDR3 in amino acids: CANTDGIGLQETQYF. CDR3 DNA sequence: TGTGCCAACACCGACGGGATTGGACTCCAAGAGACCCAGTACTTC. The rearrangement uses TRBV28 and TRBJ2-5; D might be TRBD2 (5 bases). CDR1 and CDR2 (germline): MDHEN, SYDVKM. The CDR3 is made up of 15 amino acids. The germline V and J ends were trimmed by 10 bases and 1 base, with 19 bases remaining between them.

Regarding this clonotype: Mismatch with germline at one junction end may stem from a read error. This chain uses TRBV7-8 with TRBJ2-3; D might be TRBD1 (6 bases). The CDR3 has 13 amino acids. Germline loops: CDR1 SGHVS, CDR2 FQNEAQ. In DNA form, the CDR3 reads TGTGCCAGTAGCTTTAACAGGGCAGATAGGCAGAATTTT. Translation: CASSFNRADRQNF.

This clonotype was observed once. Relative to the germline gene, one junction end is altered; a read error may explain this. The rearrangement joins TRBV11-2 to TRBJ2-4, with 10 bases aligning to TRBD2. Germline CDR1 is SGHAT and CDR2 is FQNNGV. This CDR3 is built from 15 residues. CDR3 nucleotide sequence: TGCGCCAGCAGCTCCCGAACTAGCGGGACAAACATTCAGTACTTC. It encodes CASSSRTSGTNIQYF.

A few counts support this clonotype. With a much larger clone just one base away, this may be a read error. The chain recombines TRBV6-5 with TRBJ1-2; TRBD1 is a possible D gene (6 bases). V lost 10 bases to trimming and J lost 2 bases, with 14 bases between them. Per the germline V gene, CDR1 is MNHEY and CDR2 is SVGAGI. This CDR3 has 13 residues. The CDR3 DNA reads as TGTGCCAACACACTAGGACAGAACTATGGCTACACCTTC. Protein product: CANTLGQNYGYTF.

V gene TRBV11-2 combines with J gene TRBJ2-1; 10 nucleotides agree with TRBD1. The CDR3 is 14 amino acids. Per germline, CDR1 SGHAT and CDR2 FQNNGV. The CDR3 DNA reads TGTCCCAACAGTTTAGGGACAGGGGTCTTAAGTAAGTTCTTC. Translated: CPNSLGTGVLSKFF.

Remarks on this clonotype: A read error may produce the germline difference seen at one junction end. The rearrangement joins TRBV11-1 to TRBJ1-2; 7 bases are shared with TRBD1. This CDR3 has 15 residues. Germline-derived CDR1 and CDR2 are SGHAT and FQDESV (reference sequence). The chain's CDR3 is CASSSGQEAGYGYTF. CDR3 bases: TGCGCCAGCAGCTCCGGACAGGAGGCAGGGTATGGTTACACCTTC.

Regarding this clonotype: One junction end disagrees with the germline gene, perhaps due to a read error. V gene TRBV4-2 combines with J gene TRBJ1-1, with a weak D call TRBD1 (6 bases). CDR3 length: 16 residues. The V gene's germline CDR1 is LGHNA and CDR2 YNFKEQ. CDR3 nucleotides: TGTGCCAGCAACCAAGAAGGCGGGACATGGCCCACTGAAGCTTTCTTT. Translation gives CASNQEGGTWPTEAFF.

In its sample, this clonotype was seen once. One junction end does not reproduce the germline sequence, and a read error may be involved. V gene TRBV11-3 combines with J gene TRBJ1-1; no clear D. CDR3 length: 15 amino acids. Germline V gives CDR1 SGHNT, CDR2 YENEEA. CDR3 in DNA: TGTGACAGCAGCTCAGATTCGGGGAGAGCCACTGAAGCTTTCTTT. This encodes CDSSSDSGRATEAFF.

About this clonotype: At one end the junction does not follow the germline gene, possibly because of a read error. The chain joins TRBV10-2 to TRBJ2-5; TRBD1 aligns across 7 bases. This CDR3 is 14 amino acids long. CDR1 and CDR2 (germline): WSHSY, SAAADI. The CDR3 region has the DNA TGCGCCAGCAGTGACGGACAGGCGCTGGAGACCCAGAACTTC. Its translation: CASSDGQALETQNF.

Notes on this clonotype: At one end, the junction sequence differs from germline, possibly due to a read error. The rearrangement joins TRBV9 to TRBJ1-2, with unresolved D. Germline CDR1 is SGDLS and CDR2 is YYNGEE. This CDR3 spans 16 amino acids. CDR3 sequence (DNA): TGTACCAGCAGCTTAATACCATGGGTTGGTAACTATGGCTACACCTTC. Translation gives CTSSLIPWVGNYGYTF.

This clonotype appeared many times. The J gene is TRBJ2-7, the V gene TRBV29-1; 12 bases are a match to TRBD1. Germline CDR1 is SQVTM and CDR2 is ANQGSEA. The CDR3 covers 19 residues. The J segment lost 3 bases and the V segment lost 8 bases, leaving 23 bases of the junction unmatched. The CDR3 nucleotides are TGCAGCCATTTATCCTCCTCCTCCCCGGGACAGGGGGCCTTCTACGAGCAGTACTTC. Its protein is CSHLSSSSPGQGAFYEQYF.

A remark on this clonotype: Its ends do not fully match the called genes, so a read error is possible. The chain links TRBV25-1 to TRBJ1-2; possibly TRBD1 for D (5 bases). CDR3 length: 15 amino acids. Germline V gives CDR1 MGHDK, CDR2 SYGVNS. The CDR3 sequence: CASSEGAGPNYDYTF. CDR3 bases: TGTGCCAGCAGTGAAGGGGCAGGGCCTAACTATGACTACACCTTC.

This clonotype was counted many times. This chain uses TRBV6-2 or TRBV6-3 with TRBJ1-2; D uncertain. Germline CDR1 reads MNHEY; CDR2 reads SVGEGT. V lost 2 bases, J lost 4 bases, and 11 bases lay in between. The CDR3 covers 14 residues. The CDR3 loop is CASSYGNRFYGYTF. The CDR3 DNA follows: TGTGCCAGCAGTTACGGGAATAGATTCTATGGCTACACCTTC.

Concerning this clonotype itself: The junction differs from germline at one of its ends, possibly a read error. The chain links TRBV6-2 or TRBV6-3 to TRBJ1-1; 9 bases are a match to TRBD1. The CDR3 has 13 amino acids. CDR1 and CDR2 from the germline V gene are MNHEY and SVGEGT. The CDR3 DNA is TGTGCCAGCGCGGACAGGGGCAACACTGAAACTTTCTTT. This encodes CASADRGNTETFF.

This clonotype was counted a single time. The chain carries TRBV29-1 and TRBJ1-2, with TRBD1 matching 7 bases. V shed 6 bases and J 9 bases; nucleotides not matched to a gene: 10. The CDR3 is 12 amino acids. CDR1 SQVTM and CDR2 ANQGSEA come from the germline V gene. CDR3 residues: CSVLTTGVCYTF. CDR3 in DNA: TGCAGCGTCCTCACTACAGGGGTATGCTACACCTTC.

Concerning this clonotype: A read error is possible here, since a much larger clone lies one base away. The DNA for the CDR3 is TGTGCCAGCAGGGGGGGACATCGCTCCTACGAGCAGTACTTC. Amino acids: CASRGGHRSYEQYF. The chain links TRBV6-5 to TRBJ2-7; perhaps D is TRBD1 or TRBD2 (6 bases each). The CDR3 consists of 14 residues. Germline CDR1 and CDR2: MNHEY and SVGAGI. V was pared by 6 bases and J by 0 bases, with 12 bases between.

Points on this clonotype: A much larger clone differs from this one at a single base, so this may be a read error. As DNA, the CDR3 is TGCGCCAGCAGCCCCGGGGACAGGGGGGTAGATACGCAGTATTTT. Its protein is CASSPGDRGVDTQYF. The V and J genes are TRBV5-1 and TRBJ2-3; 11 bases are a match to TRBD1. J gave up 5 bases and V 4 bases, and 6 bases lay outside the gene matches. CDR3 length: 15 amino acids. CDR1 and CDR2 (germline): SGHRS, YFSETQ.

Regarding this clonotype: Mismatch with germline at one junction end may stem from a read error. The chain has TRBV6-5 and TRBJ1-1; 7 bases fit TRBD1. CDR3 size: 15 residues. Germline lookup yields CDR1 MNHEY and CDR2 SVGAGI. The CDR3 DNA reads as TGTGCCAGCAGCCCTGAGGGGGCGATGTCCACCGAAGCTTCCTTT. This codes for CASSPEGAMSTEASF.

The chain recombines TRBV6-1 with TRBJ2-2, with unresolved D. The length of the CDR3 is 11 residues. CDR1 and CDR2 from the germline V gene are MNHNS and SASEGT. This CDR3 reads CTISGFGELFF. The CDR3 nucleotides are TGTACCATTTCCGGGTTCGGGGAGCTGTTTTTT.

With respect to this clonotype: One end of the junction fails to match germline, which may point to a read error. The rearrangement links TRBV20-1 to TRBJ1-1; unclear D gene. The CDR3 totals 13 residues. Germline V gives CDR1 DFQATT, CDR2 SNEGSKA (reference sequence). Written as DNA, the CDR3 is TGCAGGGCTAAACCCCCATTTGGCCGTGAAGCTTTCTTT. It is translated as CRAKPPFGREAFF.

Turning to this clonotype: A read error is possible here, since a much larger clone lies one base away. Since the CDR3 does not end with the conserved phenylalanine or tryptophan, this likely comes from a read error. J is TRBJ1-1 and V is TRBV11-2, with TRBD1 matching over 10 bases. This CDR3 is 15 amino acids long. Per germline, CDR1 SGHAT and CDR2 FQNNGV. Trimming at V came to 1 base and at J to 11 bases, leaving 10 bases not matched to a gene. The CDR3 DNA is TGTGCCAGCAGCTTAGGCGTGGGGCCGGGACAGGGGGCTTTCATT. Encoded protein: CASSLGVGPGQGAFI.

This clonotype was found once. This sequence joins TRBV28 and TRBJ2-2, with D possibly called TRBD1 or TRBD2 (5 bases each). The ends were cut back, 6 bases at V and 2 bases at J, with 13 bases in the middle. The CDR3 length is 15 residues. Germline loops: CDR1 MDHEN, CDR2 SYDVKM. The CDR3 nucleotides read TGTGCCAGCAGGGGGGAAATGGGTAACACCGGGGAGCTGTTTTTT. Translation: CASRGEMGNTGELFF.

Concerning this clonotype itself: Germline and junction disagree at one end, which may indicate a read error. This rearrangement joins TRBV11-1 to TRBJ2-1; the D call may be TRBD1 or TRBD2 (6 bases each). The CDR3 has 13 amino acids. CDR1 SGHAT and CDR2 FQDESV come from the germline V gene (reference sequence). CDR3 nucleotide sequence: TGTGCCAGTAGCCGCCTAGGGGGGAGTGAGGAGTTCTTC. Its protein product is CASSRLGGSEEFF.

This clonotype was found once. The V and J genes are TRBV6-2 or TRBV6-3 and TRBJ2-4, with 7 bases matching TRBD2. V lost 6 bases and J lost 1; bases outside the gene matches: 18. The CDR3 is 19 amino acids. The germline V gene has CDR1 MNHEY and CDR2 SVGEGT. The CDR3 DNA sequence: TGTGCCAGCAGCCTCGGGGGAGCGGGACGCGACCTGGCCAAAAACATTCAGTACTTC. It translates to CASSLGGAGRDLAKNIQYF.

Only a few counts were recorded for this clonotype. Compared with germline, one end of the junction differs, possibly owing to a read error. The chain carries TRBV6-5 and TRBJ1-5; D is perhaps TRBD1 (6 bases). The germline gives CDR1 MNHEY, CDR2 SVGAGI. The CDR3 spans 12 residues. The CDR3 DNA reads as TGTGTCAGCCGAACAGGGTCACAACCCCAGCATTTT. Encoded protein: CVSRTGSQPQHF.